This T cell receptor (beta chain) comes out of a study of T cell responses to AZD1222 COVID-19 vaccine. Libraries were prepared by immunoSEQ multiplex PCR; TCRdb keeps only in-frame clonotypes and omits some of them. This table has about 96,000 clones, roughly nine tenths appearing once. The material was peripheral blood, obtained on day 0 of AZD1222 vaccination. The source of this sequence is an adult in good health.

CDR3 residues: CASSIVGYQETQYF. CDR3 bases: TGTGCCAGTAGTATAGTGGGTTACCAAGAGACCCAGTACTTC. The rearrangement joins TRBV19 to TRBJ2-5; D gene uncertain. CDR3 length: 14 amino acids. Looked up from germline, CDR1 is LNHDA and CDR2 is SQIVND (reference sequence). V dropped 1 base and J dropped 0 bases, with 6 bases sitting between them.